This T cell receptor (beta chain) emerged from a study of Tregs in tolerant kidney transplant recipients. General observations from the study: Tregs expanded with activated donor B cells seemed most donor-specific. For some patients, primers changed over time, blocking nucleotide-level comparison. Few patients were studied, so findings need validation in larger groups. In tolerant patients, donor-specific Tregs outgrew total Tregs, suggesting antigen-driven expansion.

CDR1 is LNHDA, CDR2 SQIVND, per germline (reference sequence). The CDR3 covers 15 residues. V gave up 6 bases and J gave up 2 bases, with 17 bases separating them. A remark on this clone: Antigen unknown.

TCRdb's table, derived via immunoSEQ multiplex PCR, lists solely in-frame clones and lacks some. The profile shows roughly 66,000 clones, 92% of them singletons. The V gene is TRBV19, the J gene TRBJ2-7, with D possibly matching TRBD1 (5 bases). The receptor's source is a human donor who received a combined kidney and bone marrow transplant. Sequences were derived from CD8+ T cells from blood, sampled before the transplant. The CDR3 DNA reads TGTGCCAGTAGAGGGGAAACAGGCCTACCCTACGAGCAGTACTTC. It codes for CASRGETGLPYEQYF.